This TCR beta chain is from a study of cytomegalovirus exposure and HLA in healthy donors. General study points: With DRB1 most and HLA-C fewest, TCR association rates differed between HLA loci in a later analysis. Sequences of the TCR beta chain were said to predict the HLA-A and HLA-B alleles of most subjects accurately.

PCR involved 60 Vbeta and 13 Jbeta primers. TCRdb's copy holds only in-frame clones and misses some; the assay was immunoSEQ multiplex PCR. The table includes some 150,000 clones, less than 85% detected once. Per the germline V gene, CDR1 is ENHRY and CDR2 is SYGVKD. V dropped 0 bases and J dropped 0 bases, with 9 bases sitting between them. The CDR3 covers 16 residues. Points on this clone: Antigen unknown.

This TCR derives from a man in his forties in good health and CMV-seronegative. Source material: PBMCs. This sequence joins TRBV10-3 and TRBJ2-1; possibly TRBD2 for D (6 bases). CDR3 loop: CAISESTGVSYNEQFF. For the CDR3, the DNA is TGTGCCATCAGTGAGTCGACGGGGGTCTCCTACAATGAGCAGTTCTTC.